The present T cell receptor beta chain was sequenced within a study of T cell changes during pregnancy in multiple sclerosis. The V end was cut by 2 bases, the J end by 10 bases, with 11 bases between. Germline V gives CDR1 KGHSH, CDR2 LQKENI. This CDR3 is built from 12 residues. Profiling relied on immunoSEQ multiplex PCR, and the TCRdb table lists in-frame clones only, not all of them. The sample includes about 69,000 clones, 85% to 95% seen only once; the top ten take less than 2%. The sequenced sample was peripheral blood, obtained in the third trimester of pregnancy. This TCR derives from a female donor in good health, enrolled as a control in a pregnancy study. The chain uses TRBV18 and TRBJ1-1; possibly TRBD1 for D (5 bases). DNA of the CDR3: TGTGCCAGCTCACCATACGGCCAGGGAGCTTTCTTT. It specifies CASSPYGQGAFF. Supplemented by reference TRBV18 and TRBJ1-1, the full variable domain reads NAGVMQNPRHLVRRRGQEARLRCSPMKGHSHVYWYRQLPEEGLKFMVYLQKENIIDESGMPKERFSAEFPKEGPSILRIQQVVRGDSAAYFCASSPYGQGAFFGQGTRLTVV.